This T cell receptor beta chain was observed in a study of OX40 agonist ivuxolimab in advanced cancers. About the research overall: Dose-escalation patients were diagnosed with hepatocellular carcinoma, melanoma, renal cell cancer or head and neck cancer. The eligibility criteria allowed prior anti-PD-1, anti-PD-L1 or anti-CTLA-4 therapy, and 30% to 40% had some.

The CDR3 extends over 15 amino acids. Germline loops: CDR1 MNHEY, CDR2 SMNVEV (reference sequence). The V and J ends lost 6 bases and 0 bases respectively, with 12 bases between them. Patients were ruled out by autoimmune disease history or systemic immunosuppression. The assay was immunoSEQ multiplex PCR, and TCRdb's table has in-frame clones only and misses some. The table records roughly 110,000 clones, approximately 90% of them present only once. This receptor was taken from an adult with an advanced solid tumor such as melanoma, head and neck, liver or kidney cancer. The chain joins TRBV27 to TRBJ1-5, with no clear D. This specimen was CD4+ or CD8+ T cells sorted from blood, taken in a trial of the OX40 agonist ivuxolimab. CDR3 bases: TGTGCCAGCAGACCCGACAAGCATAGCAATCAGCCCCAGCATTTT. Translated: CASRPDKHSNQPQHF.